Below, 19 T cell receptor beta chains from the same sample are listed, as sequenced in a study of shared clonotypes between healthy human individuals (dated by TCRdb to 2018 to 2020). Library generation was performed with the immunoSEQ multiplex PCR assay. Imported from immuneACCESS, the table was reduced by TCRdb to in-frame sequences with V and J called. These copies leave out some clones; in studies compared against another copy, an unresolved V gene accounts for under half, and the cause of the remainder is not known. This sample has about 710,000 clones in its table, and 73% of those were observed once. The ten largest clones take up 1.5% to 2% of the sample. Sequenced material: memory CD4+ T cells sorted from blood. What the cell subset or site label conveys for this sample: CD45RA-negative fraction. These receptors originate from a woman aged 30 to 39 in good health.

V usage is TRBV27 and J usage is TRBJ1-1, with unresolved D. CDR1 MNHEY and CDR2 SMNVEV come from the germline V gene (reference sequence). The CDR3 spans 14 residues. The V and J ends lost 2 bases and 0 bases respectively, with 7 bases between them. The CDR3 spells CASSLKTLNTEAFF. The CDR3 region has the DNA TGTGCCAGCAGTTTAAAGACACTGAACACTGAAGCTTTCTTT.

The chain has TRBV6-1 and TRBJ2-7; 9 nucleotides agree with TRBD2. V lost 1 base to trimming and J lost 4 bases; unmatched junction nucleotides: 5. The V gene's germline CDR1 is MNHNS and CDR2 SASEGT. The CDR3 contains 15 residues. DNA for the CDR3: TGTGCCAGCAGTGAAGGTAGCGGGAGTTATTACGAGCAGTACTTC. This encodes CASSEGSGSYYEQYF.

Written as DNA, the CDR3 is TGCGCCAGCAGCCAAGGACCGGGAGCGCTGGAGACCCAGTACTTC. This sequence encodes CASSQGPGALETQYF. The chain is built from TRBV4-1 and TRBJ2-5; a possible D gene is TRBD2 (6 bases). The CDR3 extends over 15 amino acids. Germline loops: CDR1 MGHRA, CDR2 YSYEKL. The ends were cut back, 1 base at V and 5 bases at J, with 14 bases in the middle.

The rearrangement uses TRBV28 and TRBJ1-2; D gene ambiguous. This CDR3 comprises 16 residues. Germline CDR1 and CDR2: MDHEN and SYDVKM. The germline V and J ends were trimmed by 6 bases and 3 bases, with 20 bases remaining between them. CDR3 protein: CASSSLGSGLDYGYTF. Written as DNA, the CDR3 is TGTGCCAGCAGCTCTCTGGGTTCTGGGTTAGACTATGGCTACACCTTC.

CDR3 protein: CATSAATNEKLFF. The CDR3 bases are TGTGCCACTTCCGCTGCAACTAATGAAAAACTGTTTTTT. The chain recombines TRBV10-3 with TRBJ1-4; D gene uncertain. The ends were cut back, 10 bases at V and 0 bases at J, with 9 bases in the middle. Germline V lookup: CDR1 ENHRY, CDR2 SYGVKD. The length of the CDR3 is 13 residues.

The rearrangement joins TRBV7-2 to TRBJ1-3; TRBD1 might be the D (5 bases). Germline V CDR1 and CDR2: SGHTA, FQGNSA. This CDR3 has 17 amino acids. The V gene lost 4 bases and the J gene lost 0 bases, with 16 bases spanning the gap. The CDR3 loop reads CASSSFYARGSGNTIYF. Here the CDR3 DNA reads TGTGCCAGCAGCTCCTTCTATGCGAGGGGCTCTGGAAACACCATATATTTT.

The V gene is TRBV4-1, the J gene TRBJ1-6, with D unresolved. V dropped 0 bases and J dropped 9 bases, with 12 bases sitting between them. Germline V CDR1 and CDR2: MGHRA, YSYEKL. This CDR3 is 15 amino acids long. This chain's CDR3 is CASSQERTNSSPLHF. The CDR3 bases are TGCGCCAGCAGCCAAGAAAGGACGAACAGTTCACCCCTCCACTTT.

This chain links TRBV2 with TRBJ1-4, with 7 positions matching TRBD1. This CDR3 region has 15 residues. V trimming: 6 bases; J trimming: 5 bases; junction bases outside the gene matches: 9. Germline lookup yields CDR1 SNHLY and CDR2 FYNNEI. The CDR3 protein is CASRASGTENEKLFF. The CDR3 coding sequence is TGTGCCAGCAGGGCCTCCGGGACAGAGAATGAAAAACTGTTTTTT.

Note on this clone: A much larger clone is a single base away; this may be a read error. The V and J genes are TRBV6-6 and TRBJ2-5; D unresolved. This CDR3 spans 11 amino acids. Looked up from germline, CDR1 is MNHNY and CDR2 is SVGAGI (reference sequence). V was cut by 4 bases and J by 2 bases, with 2 bases left in between. In nucleotides, the CDR3 is TGTGCCAGCAGTTCACAAGAGACCCAGTACTTC. It yields the protein CASSSQETQYF.

The J gene is TRBJ2-5, the V gene TRBV15; 8 bases line up with TRBD2. The CDR3 spans 15 residues. Germline values: CDR1 LNHNV, CDR2 YYDKDF (reference sequence). Trimming removed 1 base from V and 3 bases from J; junction bases left unmatched: 4. CDR3 loop: CATSRAGRGEETQYF. The CDR3 nucleotides read TGTGCCACCAGCAGAGCCGGGAGGGGGGAAGAGACCCAGTACTTC.

V usage is TRBV19 and J usage is TRBJ2-7, with 7 bases matching TRBD1. Germline assignment: CDR1 LNHDA and CDR2 SQIVND (reference sequence). This CDR3 is 14 amino acids long. Germline trimming cut 1 base from V and 6 bases from J; bases unmatched to any gene: 6. The CDR3 is CASSIGGQFTEQYF. In DNA, the CDR3 is TGTGCCAGTAGTATAGGGGGACAGTTCACCGAGCAGTACTTC. Full variable domain (rest looked up from reference TRBV19 and TRBJ2-7): DGGITQSPKYLFRKEGQNVTLSCEQNLNHDAMYWYRQDPGQGLRLIYYSQIVNDFQKGDIAEGYSVSREKKESFPLTVTSAQKNPTAFYLCASSIGGQFTEQYFGPGTRLTVT.

The chain carries TRBV28 and TRBJ1-5; 7 bases match TRBD1. The CDR3 sequence is 16 residues long. V dropped 6 bases and J dropped 3; count of bases not matched to a gene: 11. Looked up from germline, CDR1 is MDHEN and CDR2 is SYDVKM. The CDR3 sequence: CASRRPGTVFNQPQHF. The CDR3 coding sequence is TGTGCCAGCAGGCGTCCCGGGACAGTTTTCAATCAGCCCCAGCATTTT.

The chain recombines TRBV6-6 with TRBJ1-1, with TRBD1 identical over 7 bases. The CDR3 contains 13 residues. Germline CDR1 is MNHNY and CDR2 is SVGAGI (reference sequence). The ends lost 8 bases at V and 3 bases at J; junction bases unmatched: 6. The DNA of the CDR3 is TGTGCCAGCGGCAACAGGGGCGACACTGAAGCTTTCTTT. It translates to CASGNRGDTEAFF.

The chain is built from TRBV5-1 and TRBJ2-5; tentatively, D is TRBD2 (6 bases). The CDR3 runs 14 residues. Germline V gene data show CDR1 as SGHRS and CDR2 as YFSETQ. Trimming stripped 0 bases from V and 2 bases from J, with 8 bases between. The CDR3 DNA follows: TGCGCCAGCAGCTTGGTTAGCGGACAAGAGACCCAGTACTTC. It yields the protein CASSLVSGQETQYF.

This clone has a handful of counts. The chain employs TRBV28 and TRBJ1-1; D might be TRBD1 (6 bases). This CDR3 is 15 amino acids long. V was cut by 2 bases and J by 0 bases, with 10 bases left in between. From germline, CDR1 is MDHEN and CDR2 SYDVKM. Here the CDR3 DNA reads TGTGCCAGCAGTTTAATCTCAGGGGTGAACACTGAAGCTTTCTTT. Translation: CASSLISGVNTEAFF. Together with reference TRBV28 and TRBJ1-1, the CDR3 gives the full variable domain: DVKVTQSSRYLVKRTGEKVFLECVQDMDHENMFWYRQDPGLGLRLIYFSYDVKMKEKGDIPEGYSVSREKKERFSLILESASTNQTSMYLCASSLISGVNTEAFFGQGTRLTVV.

The chain uses TRBV25-1 and TRBJ2-7, with 7 bases matching TRBD2. CDR1 is MGHDK, CDR2 SYGVNS, per germline. The length of the CDR3 is 15 residues. J was trimmed by 0 bases and V by 3 bases; bases with no gene match: 5. The CDR3 DNA sequence: TGTGCCAGCAGTGACGAAGCGGGAACCTCCTACGAGCAGTACTTC. This codes for CASSDEAGTSYEQYF.

This chain uses TRBV2 with TRBJ2-1, with 9 bases fitting TRBD2. The CDR3 sequence is 15 residues long. The germline V gene encodes CDR1 SNHLY and CDR2 FYNNEI. Germline trimming cut 4 bases from V and 4 bases from J; bases unmatched to any gene: 5. The DNA of the CDR3 is TGTGCCAGCAGTGCGACTAGCGGAGTTTACAATGAGCAGTTCTTC. Its protein is CASSATSGVYNEQFF.

This clone was seen repeatedly, ten times or more. The chain is built from TRBV10-2 and TRBJ2-1; D unclear. This CDR3 is built from 11 residues. With 6 bases removed from V and 6 bases from J, the gap between germline ends came to 6 bases. Germline CDR1 WSHSY, CDR2 SAAADI. Here the CDR3 DNA reads TGCGCCAGCAGGAGAATCAATGAGCAGTTCTTC. This translates into CASRRINEQFF.

This clone was detected only a few times. This likely came from a read error, as a far larger clone is one base away. Additional DNA sequences in this sample encode the identical CDR3. V is TRBV5-1 and J is TRBJ2-1, with 9 bases fitting TRBD2. Germline V lookup: CDR1 SGHRS, CDR2 YFSETQ. V shed 2 bases, J shed 2 bases, and the junction held 2 bases outside the gene matches. The CDR3 loop spans 15 amino acids. The CDR3 is CASSLASGAYNEQFF. CDR3 DNA sequence: TGCGCCAGCAGCTTAGCTAGCGGGGCCTACAATGAGCAGTTCTTC.